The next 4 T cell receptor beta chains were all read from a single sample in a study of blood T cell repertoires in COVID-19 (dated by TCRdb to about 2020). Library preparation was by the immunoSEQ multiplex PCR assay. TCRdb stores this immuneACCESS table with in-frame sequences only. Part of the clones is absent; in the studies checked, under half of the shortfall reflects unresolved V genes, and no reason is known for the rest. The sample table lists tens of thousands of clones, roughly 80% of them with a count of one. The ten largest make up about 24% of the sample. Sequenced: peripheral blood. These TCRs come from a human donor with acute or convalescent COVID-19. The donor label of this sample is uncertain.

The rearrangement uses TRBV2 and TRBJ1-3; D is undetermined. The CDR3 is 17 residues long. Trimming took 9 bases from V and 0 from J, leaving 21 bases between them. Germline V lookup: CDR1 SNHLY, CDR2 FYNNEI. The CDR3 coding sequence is TGTGCCAGGACTTCCCGAGGGCAGTTGAGCTCTGGAAACACCATATATTTT. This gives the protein CARTSRGQLSSGNTIYF.

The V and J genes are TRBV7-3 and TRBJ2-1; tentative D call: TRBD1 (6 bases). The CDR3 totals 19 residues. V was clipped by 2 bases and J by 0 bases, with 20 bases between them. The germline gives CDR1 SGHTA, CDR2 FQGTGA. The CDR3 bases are TGTGCCAGCAGCTTATGGTCGCAGGGGCTATTTAACTCCTACAATGAGCAGTTCTTC. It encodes CASSLWSQGLFNSYNEQFF.

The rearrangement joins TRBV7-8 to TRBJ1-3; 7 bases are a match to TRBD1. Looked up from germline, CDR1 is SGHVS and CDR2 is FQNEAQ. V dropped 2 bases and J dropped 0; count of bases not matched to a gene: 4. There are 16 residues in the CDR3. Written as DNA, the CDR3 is TGTGCCAGCAGCTTATCAGGGGGGATCTCTGGAAACACCATATATTTT. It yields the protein CASSLSGGISGNTIYF.

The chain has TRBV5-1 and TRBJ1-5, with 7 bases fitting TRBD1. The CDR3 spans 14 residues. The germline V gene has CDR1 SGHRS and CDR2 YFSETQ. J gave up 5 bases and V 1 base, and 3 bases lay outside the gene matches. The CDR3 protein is CASSLRQGDQPQHF. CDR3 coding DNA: TGCGCCAGCAGCTTGCGACAGGGAGATCAGCCCCAGCATTTT. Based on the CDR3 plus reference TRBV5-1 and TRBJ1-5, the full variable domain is KAGVTQTPRYLIKTRGQQVTLSCSPISGHRSVSWYQQTPGQGLQFLFEYFSETQRNKGNFPGRFSGRQFSNSRSEMNVSTLELGDSALYLCASSLRQGDQPQHFGDGTRLSIL.